This T cell receptor beta chain appears in the sequencing data of a study of OX40 agonist ivuxolimab in advanced cancers. Here immunoSEQ multiplex PCR was the method, and the copy in TCRdb shows in-frame clones only, minus some. The sample holds tens of thousands of clones, around 91% seen once. V was shortened by 3 bases and J by 0 bases, with 11 bases between the two germline ends. Germline values: CDR1 LGHNA, CDR2 YSLEER. The CDR3 spans 15 residues. This clonotype was sampled from an adult with an advanced solid tumor such as melanoma, head and neck, liver or kidney cancer. The sample in question was CD4+ or CD8+ T cells sorted from blood, obtained in a trial of the OX40 agonist ivuxolimab. The chain uses TRBV4-3 and TRBJ1-1, with TRBD1 as a possible D gene (6 bases). In DNA form, the CDR3 reads TGCGCCAGCAGCCACGTTGACAGGTTGAACACTGAAGCTTTCTTT. Translation: CASSHVDRLNTEAFF.